This T cell receptor beta chain was captured in a study of blood T cell repertoires in COVID-19. Living in 24 US areas, the participants were between roughly 18 and 89 years of age. Participant reports of clinical history set cohort assignment. The data were produced by immunoSEQ multiplex PCR, yet TCRdb's version contains in-frame clones alone and is incomplete. The sample lists roughly 130,000 clones, 84% occurring once. The CDR3 has 16 amino acids. V shed 1 base and J 5 bases; nucleotides not matched to a gene: 2. Germline CDR1 is SGHTA and CDR2 is FQGTGA. Sample: PBMCs or T cells enriched from blood (not recorded which). The gene calls are TRBV7-3 and TRBJ1-6, with 10 positions matching TRBD1. This receptor was obtained from a woman in her forties or fifties with acute COVID-19. The CDR3 spells CASSLRQGADNSPLHF. Written as DNA, the CDR3 is TGTGCCAGCAGCTTAAGACAGGGGGCGGATAATTCACCCCTCCACTTT. Based on the CDR3 plus reference TRBV7-3 and TRBJ1-6, the full variable domain is GAGVSQTPSNKVTEKGKYVELRCDPISGHTALYWYRQSLGQGPEFLIYFQGTGAADDSGLPNDRFFAVRPEGSVSTLKIQRTERGDSAVYLCASSLRQGADNSPLHFGNGTRLTVT.